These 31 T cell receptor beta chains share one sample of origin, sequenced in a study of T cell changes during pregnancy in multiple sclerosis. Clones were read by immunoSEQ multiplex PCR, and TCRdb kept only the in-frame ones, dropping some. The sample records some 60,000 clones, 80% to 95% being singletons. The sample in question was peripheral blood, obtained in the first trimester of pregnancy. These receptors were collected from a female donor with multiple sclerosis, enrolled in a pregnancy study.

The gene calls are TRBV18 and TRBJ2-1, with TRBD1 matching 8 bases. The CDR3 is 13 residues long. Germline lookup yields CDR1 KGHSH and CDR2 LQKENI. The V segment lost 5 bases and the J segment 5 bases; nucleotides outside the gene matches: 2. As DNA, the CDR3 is TGTGCCAGCTCAGAGGACAGGGACAATGAGCAGTTCTTC. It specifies CASSEDRDNEQFF.

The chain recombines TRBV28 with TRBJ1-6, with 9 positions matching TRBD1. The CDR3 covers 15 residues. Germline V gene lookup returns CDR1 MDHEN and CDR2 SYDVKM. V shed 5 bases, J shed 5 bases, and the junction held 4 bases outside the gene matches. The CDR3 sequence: CASSGDRANNSPLHF. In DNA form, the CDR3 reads TGTGCCAGCAGTGGGGACAGGGCGAATAATTCACCCCTCCACTTT.

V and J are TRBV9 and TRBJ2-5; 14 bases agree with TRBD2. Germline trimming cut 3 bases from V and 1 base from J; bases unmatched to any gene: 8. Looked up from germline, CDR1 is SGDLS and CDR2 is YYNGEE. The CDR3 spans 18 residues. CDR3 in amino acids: CASSAGLAGGTRQETQYF. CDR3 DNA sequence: TGTGCCAGCAGCGCCGGACTAGCGGGGGGAACCCGCCAAGAGACCCAGTACTTC.

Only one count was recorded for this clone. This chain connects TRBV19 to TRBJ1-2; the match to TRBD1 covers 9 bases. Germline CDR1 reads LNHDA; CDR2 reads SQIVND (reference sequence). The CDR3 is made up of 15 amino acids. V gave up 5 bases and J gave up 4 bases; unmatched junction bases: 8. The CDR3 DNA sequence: TGTGCCAGTAGTGGTCGGGACAGGGAGGCCTATGGCTACACCTTC. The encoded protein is CASSGRDREAYGYTF.

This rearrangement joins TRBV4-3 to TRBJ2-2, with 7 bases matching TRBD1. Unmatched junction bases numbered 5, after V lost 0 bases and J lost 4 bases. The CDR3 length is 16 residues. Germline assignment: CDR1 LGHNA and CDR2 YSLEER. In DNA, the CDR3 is TGCGCCAGCAGCCAAGAGCAGACAGGGACCACCGGGGAGCTGTTTTTT. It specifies CASSQEQTGTTGELFF.

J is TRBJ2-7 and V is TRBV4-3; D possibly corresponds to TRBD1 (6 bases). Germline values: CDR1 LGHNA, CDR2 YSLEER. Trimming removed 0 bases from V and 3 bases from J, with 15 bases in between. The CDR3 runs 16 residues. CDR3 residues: CASSQERMGHGYEQYF. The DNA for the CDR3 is TGCGCCAGCAGCCAAGAAAGAATGGGACATGGCTACGAGCAGTACTTC.

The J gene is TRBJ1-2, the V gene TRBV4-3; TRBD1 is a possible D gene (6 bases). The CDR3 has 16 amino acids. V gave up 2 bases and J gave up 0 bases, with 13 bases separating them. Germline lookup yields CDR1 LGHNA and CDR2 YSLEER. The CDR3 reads CASSQLRDTANYGYTF. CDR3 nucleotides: TGCGCCAGCAGCCAACTTCGGGACACTGCTAACTATGGCTACACCTTC.

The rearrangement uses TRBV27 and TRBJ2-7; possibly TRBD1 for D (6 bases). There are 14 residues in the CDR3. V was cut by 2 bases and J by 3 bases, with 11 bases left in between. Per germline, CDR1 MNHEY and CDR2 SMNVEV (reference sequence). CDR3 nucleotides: TGTGCCAGCAGTTTAGCAGGGGCGGGCTACGAGCAGTACTTC. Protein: CASSLAGAGYEQYF.

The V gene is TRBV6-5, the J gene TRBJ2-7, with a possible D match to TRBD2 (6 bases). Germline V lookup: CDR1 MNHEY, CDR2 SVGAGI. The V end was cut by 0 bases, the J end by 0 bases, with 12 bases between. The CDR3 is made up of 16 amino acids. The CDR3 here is CASSYSIGGSSYEQYF. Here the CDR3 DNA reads TGTGCCAGCAGTTACTCGATCGGGGGTAGCTCCTACGAGCAGTACTTC.

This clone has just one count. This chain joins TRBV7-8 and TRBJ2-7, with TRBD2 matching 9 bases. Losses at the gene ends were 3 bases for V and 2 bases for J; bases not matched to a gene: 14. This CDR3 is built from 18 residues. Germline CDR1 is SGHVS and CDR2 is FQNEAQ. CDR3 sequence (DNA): TGTGCCAGCAGCTTCGACGGTGAGGCGGGGGGGACCCCCTACGAGCAGTACTTC. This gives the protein CASSFDGEAGGTPYEQYF.

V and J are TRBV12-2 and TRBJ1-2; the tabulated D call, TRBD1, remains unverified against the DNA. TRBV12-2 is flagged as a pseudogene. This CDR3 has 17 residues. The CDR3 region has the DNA TGTGCAAGTCGCTTAGCCGGGGACAGGGGACCCTGCTATGGCTACACCTTC. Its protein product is CASRLAGDRGPCYGYTF.

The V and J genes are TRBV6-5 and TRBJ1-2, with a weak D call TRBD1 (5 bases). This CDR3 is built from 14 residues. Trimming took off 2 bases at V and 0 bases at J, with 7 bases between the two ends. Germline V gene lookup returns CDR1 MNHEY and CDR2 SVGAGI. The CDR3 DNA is TGTGCCAGCAGTTACGCGGGGCCTAACTATGGCTACACCTTC. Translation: CASSYAGPNYGYTF.

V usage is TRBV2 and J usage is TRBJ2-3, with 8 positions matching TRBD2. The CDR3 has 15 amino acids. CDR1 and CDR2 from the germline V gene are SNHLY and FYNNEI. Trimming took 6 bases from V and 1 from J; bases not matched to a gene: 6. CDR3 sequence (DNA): TGTGCCAGCAGCCCGGGGGGACTAGGCACAGATACGCAGTATTTT. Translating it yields CASSPGGLGTDTQYF. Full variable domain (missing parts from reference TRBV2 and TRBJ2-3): EPEVTQTPSHQVTQMGQEVILRCVPISNHLYFYWYRQILGQKVEFLVSFYNNEISEKSEIFDDQFSVERPDGSNFTLKIRSTKLEDSAMYFCASSPGGLGTDTQYFGPGTRLTVL.

Here the CDR3 reads CASSSTNRDGYTF. For the CDR3, the DNA is TGTGCCAGCAGCTCGACGAACAGGGATGGCTACACCTTC. The J gene is TRBJ1-2, the V gene TRBV7-2, with D possibly TRBD1 on 6 matching bases. There are 13 residues in the CDR3. In germline, CDR1 is SGHTA, CDR2 FQGNSA. Trimming left V 4 bases short and J 6 bases short, with 12 bases between.

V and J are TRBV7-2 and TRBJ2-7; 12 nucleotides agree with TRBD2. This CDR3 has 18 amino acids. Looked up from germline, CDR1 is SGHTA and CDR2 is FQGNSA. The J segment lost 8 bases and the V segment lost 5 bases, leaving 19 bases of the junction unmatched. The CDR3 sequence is CASSPITELTSGGLKQYF. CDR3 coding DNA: TGTGCCAGCAGCCCGATTACGGAATTGACTAGCGGGGGTCTCAAGCAGTACTTC.

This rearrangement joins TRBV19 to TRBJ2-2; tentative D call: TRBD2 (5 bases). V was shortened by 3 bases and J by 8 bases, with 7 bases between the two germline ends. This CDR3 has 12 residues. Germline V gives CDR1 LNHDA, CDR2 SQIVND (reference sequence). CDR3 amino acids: CASSIVAGELFF. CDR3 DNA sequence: TGTGCCAGTAGTATCGTAGCGGGGGAGCTGTTTTTT.

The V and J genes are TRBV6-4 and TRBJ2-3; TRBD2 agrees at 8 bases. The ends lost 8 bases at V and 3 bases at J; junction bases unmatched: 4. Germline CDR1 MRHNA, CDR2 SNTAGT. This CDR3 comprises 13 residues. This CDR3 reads CASGERGTDTQYF. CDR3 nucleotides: TGTGCCAGCGGGGAGCGGGGGACAGATACGCAGTATTTT.

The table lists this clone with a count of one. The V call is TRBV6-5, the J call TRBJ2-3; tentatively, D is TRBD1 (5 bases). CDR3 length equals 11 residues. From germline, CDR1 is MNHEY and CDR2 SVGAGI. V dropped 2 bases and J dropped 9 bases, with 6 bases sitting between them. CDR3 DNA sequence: TGTGCCAGCAGTTACGGGGCCACGCAGTATTTT. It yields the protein CASSYGATQYF.

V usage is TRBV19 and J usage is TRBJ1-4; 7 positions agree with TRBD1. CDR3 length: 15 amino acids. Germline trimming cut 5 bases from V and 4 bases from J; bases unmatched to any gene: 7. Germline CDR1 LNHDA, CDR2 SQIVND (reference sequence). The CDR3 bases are TGTGCCAGTAGTGGAACAGGGGTGTTTAATGAAAAACTGTTTTTT. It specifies CASSGTGVFNEKLFF.

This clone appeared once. The CDR3 loop is CASRLLPGTYYGYTF. The CDR3 DNA is TGTGCCAGCAGGCTTCTTCCCGGGACATACTATGGCTACACCTTC. V is TRBV11-2 and J is TRBJ1-2; TRBD1 is a possible D gene (6 bases). The CDR3 is made up of 15 amino acids. Germline CDR1 and CDR2: SGHAT and FQNNGV. Trimming removed 6 bases at V and 3 bases at J, with 17 bases between.

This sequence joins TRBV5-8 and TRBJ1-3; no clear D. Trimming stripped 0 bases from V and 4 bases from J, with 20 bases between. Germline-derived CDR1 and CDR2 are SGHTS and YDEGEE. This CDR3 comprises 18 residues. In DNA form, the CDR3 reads TGTGCCAGCAGCTTGGCAGTCGGAACAGACGGCTCCGGAAACACCATATATTTT. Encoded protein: CASSLAVGTDGSGNTIYF.

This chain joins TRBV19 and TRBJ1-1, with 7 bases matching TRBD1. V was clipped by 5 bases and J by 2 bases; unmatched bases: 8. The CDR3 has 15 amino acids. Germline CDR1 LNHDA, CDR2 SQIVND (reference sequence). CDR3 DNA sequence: TGTGCCAGTAGTCTCCGGGACAGAGCAAACACTGAAGCTTTCTTT. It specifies CASSLRDRANTEAFF.

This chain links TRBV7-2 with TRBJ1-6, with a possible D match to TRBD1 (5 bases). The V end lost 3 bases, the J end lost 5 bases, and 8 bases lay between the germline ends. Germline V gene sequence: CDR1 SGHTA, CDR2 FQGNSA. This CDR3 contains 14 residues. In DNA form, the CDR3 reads TGTGCCAGCAGCTTCACCAGGGATAATTCACCCCTCCACTTT. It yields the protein CASSFTRDNSPLHF.

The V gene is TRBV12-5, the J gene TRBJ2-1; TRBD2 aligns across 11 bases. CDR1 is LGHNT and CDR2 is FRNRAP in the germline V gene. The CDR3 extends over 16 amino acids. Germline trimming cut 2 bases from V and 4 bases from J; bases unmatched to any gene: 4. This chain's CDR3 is CASGLPRTSGYNEQFF. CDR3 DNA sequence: TGTGCTAGTGGTTTGCCCCGGACTAGCGGGTACAATGAGCAGTTCTTC.

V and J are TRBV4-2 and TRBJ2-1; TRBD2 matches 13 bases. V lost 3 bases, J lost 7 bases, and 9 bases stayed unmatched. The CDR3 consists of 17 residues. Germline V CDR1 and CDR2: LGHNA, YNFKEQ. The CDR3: CASSQYPGLAGQNEQFF. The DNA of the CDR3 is TGTGCCAGCAGCCAGTATCCGGGACTAGCGGGGCAGAATGAGCAGTTCTTC.

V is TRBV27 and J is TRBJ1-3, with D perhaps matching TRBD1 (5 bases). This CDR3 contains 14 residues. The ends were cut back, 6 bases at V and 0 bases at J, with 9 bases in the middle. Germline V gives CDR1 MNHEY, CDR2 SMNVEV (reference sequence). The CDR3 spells CASRQGISGNTIYF. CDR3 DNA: TGTGCCAGCAGGCAGGGTATCTCTGGAAACACCATATATTTT.

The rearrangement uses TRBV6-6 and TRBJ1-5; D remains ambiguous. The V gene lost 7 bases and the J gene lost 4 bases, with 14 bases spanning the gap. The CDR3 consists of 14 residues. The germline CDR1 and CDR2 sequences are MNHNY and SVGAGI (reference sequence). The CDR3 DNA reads TGTGCCAGCACCAAGGAGGGTGGAAATCAGCCCCAGCATTTT. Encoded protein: CASTKEGGNQPQHF.

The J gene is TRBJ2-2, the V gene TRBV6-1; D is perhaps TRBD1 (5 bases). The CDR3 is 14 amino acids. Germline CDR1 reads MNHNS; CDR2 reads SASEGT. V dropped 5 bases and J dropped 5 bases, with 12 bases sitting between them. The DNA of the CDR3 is TGTGCCAGCAGTTTTCAGGCAGGGACCGGGGAGCTGTTTTTT. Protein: CASSFQAGTGELFF.

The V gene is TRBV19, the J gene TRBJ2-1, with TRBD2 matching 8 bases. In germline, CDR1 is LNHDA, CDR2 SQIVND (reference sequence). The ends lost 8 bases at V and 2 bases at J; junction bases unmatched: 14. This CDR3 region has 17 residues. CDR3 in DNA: TGTGCCAGTCCAACCCCTAGACTAGCGACCACCTACAATGAGCAGTTCTTC. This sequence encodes CASPTPRLATTYNEQFF.

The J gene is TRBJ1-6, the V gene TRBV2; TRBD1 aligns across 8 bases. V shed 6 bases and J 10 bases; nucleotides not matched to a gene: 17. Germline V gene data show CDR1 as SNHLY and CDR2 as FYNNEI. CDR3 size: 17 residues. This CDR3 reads CASRETGTGVFRSPLHF. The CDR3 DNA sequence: TGTGCCAGCAGGGAGACGGGGACAGGTGTGTTTAGGTCACCCCTCCACTTT.

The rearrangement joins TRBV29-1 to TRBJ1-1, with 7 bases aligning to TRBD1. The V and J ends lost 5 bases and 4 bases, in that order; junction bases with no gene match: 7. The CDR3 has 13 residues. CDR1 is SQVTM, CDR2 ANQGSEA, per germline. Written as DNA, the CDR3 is TGCAGCGTTCGACAGGGTGCGAGCACTGAAGCTTTCTTT. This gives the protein CSVRQGASTEAFF.